These 21 T cell receptor beta chains were sequenced from one sample in a study of blood T cell repertoires in COVID-19. The table came from immunoSEQ multiplex PCR; TCRdb's copy has only in-frame clones and leaves some out. Among about 74,000 clones listed, around 88% were seen once. The sequenced material came from peripheral blood. These receptors were obtained from a woman older than 75 with active or convalescent COVID-19.

This chain links TRBV9 with TRBJ1-1; D unresolved. V shed 4 bases and J shed 0 bases, with 10 bases lying between them. This CDR3 is built from 14 residues. Germline values: CDR1 SGDLS, CDR2 YYNGEE. CDR3 protein: CASSPHSLNTEAFF. The CDR3, as DNA: TGTGCCAGCAGCCCCCATTCATTGAACACTGAAGCTTTCTTT.

The CDR3 sequence: CASSTGGNYGYTF. The CDR3 DNA sequence: TGCGCCAGTTCCACAGGGGGCAACTATGGCTACACCTTC. This sequence joins TRBV5-1 and TRBJ1-2; 9 bases are a match to TRBD1. The CDR3 has 13 residues. CDR1 is SGHRS, CDR2 YFSETQ, per germline. The V gene end was trimmed by 8 bases and the J gene end by 2 bases; junction bases not matched to a gene: 4.

The rearrangement joins TRBV3-1 (or the pseudogene TRBV3-2) to TRBJ2-3, with TRBD2 as a possible D gene (7 bases). V lost 3 bases, J lost 5 bases, and 15 bases lay in between. Germline loops: CDR1 LGHDT, CDR2 YNNKEL (reference sequence). The CDR3 sequence is 15 residues long. CDR3 nucleotides: TGTGCCAGCAGCCAGGGTTGGGGGGGCGGAGATACGCAGTATTTT. Translated, it gives CASSQGWGGGDTQYF.

The rearrangement links TRBV7-9 to TRBJ2-3; tentatively, D is TRBD1 (8 bases). The germline V gene has CDR1 SEHNR and CDR2 FQNEAQ (reference sequence). The ends were cut back, 5 bases at V and 3 bases at J, with 18 bases in the middle. The CDR3 runs 16 residues. CDR3 nucleotide sequence: TGTGCCAGCAGCCGATTGAAACAGGGGGGGACAGATACGCAGTATTTT. Its translation: CASSRLKQGGTDTQYF.

The chain carries TRBV5-1 and TRBJ1-2; D remains unclear. This CDR3 has 14 residues. The germline V gene encodes CDR1 SGHRS and CDR2 YFSETQ. The V end lost 0 bases, the J end lost 4 bases, and 10 bases lay between the germline ends. The DNA for the CDR3 is TGCGCCAGCAGCTTGGCGGAGTCGGTCTATGGCTACACCTTC. This sequence encodes CASSLAESVYGYTF.

The gene calls are TRBV3-1 (or the pseudogene TRBV3-2) and TRBJ2-5; 11 positions agree with TRBD1. The trim removed 3 bases at V and 1 base at J, leaving 7 bases unmatched. This CDR3 has 17 amino acids. Germline V lookup: CDR1 LGHDT, CDR2 YNNKEL (reference sequence). This chain's CDR3 is CASSHPVGQGAQETQYF. CDR3 DNA: TGTGCCAGCAGCCACCCAGTCGGACAGGGGGCCCAAGAGACCCAGTACTTC.

The chain carries TRBV28 and TRBJ2-7; 8 nucleotides match TRBD1. The CDR3 spans 12 residues. Per germline, CDR1 MDHEN and CDR2 SYDVKM. V trimming: 8 bases; J trimming: 3 bases; junction bases outside the gene matches: 3. Here the CDR3 DNA reads TGTGCCAGCTGGGGACAGGTCTACGAGCAGTACTTC. It codes for CASWGQVYEQYF.

The chain joins TRBV7-2 to TRBJ1-3; D is perhaps TRBD1 (5 bases). V lost 3 bases to trimming and J lost 2 bases, with 8 bases between them. The CDR3 runs 14 residues. Germline values: CDR1 SGHTA, CDR2 FQGNSA. CDR3 coding DNA: TGTGCCAGCAGCTTGGGGGGTACTGGAAACACCATATATTTT. Translated, it gives CASSLGGTGNTIYF.

This clone was seen just once. This chain uses TRBV5-1 with TRBJ2-7; a possible D gene is TRBD1 (5 bases). Germline V CDR1 and CDR2: SGHRS, YFSETQ. The CDR3 loop spans 13 amino acids. V was pared by 4 bases and J by 2 bases, with 10 bases between. The CDR3 sequence is CASSLKQAYEQYF. CDR3 sequence (DNA): TGCGCCAGCAGCCTGAAACAGGCCTACGAGCAGTACTTC.

The V gene is TRBV19, the J gene TRBJ1-4; D perhaps matches TRBD1 (5 bases). The germline CDR1 and CDR2 sequences are LNHDA and SQIVND (reference sequence). The CDR3 length is 14 residues. The ends were cut back, 6 bases at V and 11 bases at J, with 19 bases in the middle. CDR3 nucleotides: TGTGCCAGTAGAAAAGACACCTCAGGGTGGAAACTGTTTTTT. Its protein is CASRKDTSGWKLFF.

The chain uses TRBV10-3 and TRBJ2-1; TRBD2 matches 8 bases. V was clipped by 1 base and J by 7 bases; unmatched bases: 6. Germline V lookup: CDR1 ENHRY, CDR2 SYGVKD. The CDR3 has 15 amino acids. The CDR3 nucleotides are TGTGCCATCAGTGAGTTCGTTAGCGGGATGAATGAGCAGTTCTTC. Its translation: CAISEFVSGMNEQFF.

The rearrangement joins TRBV9 to TRBJ2-7; weak D call: TRBD2 (6 bases). This CDR3 is 15 amino acids long. The germline V gene encodes CDR1 SGDLS and CDR2 YYNGEE. Trimming pared 0 bases from V and 2 bases from J, leaving 12 bases between. The CDR3 region is CASSVGSGLTYEQYF. Written as DNA, the CDR3 is TGTGCCAGCAGCGTAGGCAGCGGGCTGACCTACGAGCAGTACTTC.

The V gene is TRBV6-5, the J gene TRBJ1-6; D not certain. V was cut by 6 bases and J by 8 bases, with 14 bases left in between. Germline V gene data show CDR1 as MNHEY and CDR2 as SVGAGI. The length of the CDR3 is 14 residues. Here the CDR3 DNA reads TGTGCCAGCAGCAGCTCCTGGGCCGATTCACCCCTCCACTTT. As protein: CASSSSWADSPLHF.

The chain uses TRBV7-9 and TRBJ1-4; D call uncertain. This CDR3 contains 17 residues. Germline CDR1 and CDR2: SEHNR and FQNEAQ (reference sequence). The germline V and J ends were trimmed by 2 bases and 1 base, with 14 bases remaining between them. CDR3 region: CASSLTTGSRTNEKLFF. The CDR3 DNA reads as TGTGCCAGCAGCTTAACGACCGGGTCTAGAACTAATGAAAAACTGTTTTTT.

This chain uses TRBV12-3 or TRBV12-4 with TRBJ1-1; the D gene is possibly TRBD1 (5 bases). The CDR3 sequence is 13 residues long. The ends were cut back, 6 bases at V and 5 bases at J, with 13 bases in the middle. CDR3 sequence: CASSQDRGTEAFF. In DNA, the CDR3 is TGTGCCAGCAGCCAGGACCGGGGGACTGAAGCTTTCTTT.

The chain couples TRBV5-1 to TRBJ2-7; 9 bases fit TRBD2. Germline lookup yields CDR1 SGHRS and CDR2 YFSETQ. The CDR3 has 15 residues. The V segment lost 3 bases and the J segment 3 bases; nucleotides outside the gene matches: 7. The DNA for the CDR3 is TGCGCCAGCAGCTCCGTAGCGGGGGTAAACTACGAGCAGTACTTC. It codes for CASSSVAGVNYEQYF.

This clone was observed a single time. The V and J genes are TRBV5-4 and TRBJ2-1; no definite D call. CDR1 is SGHNT and CDR2 is YYREEE in the germline V gene (reference sequence). The ends were cut back, 2 bases at V and 4 bases at J, with 4 bases in the middle. The CDR3 covers 12 residues. The CDR3: CASSFRYNEQFF. Here the CDR3 DNA reads TGTGCCAGCAGCTTCCGTTACAATGAGCAGTTCTTC.

The genes are TRBV20-1 and TRBJ2-7, with 9 bases matching TRBD1. J gave up 5 bases and V 3 bases, and 14 bases lay outside the gene matches. CDR1 DFQATT and CDR2 SNEGSKA come from the germline V gene (reference sequence). CDR3 length: 16 amino acids. The CDR3 loop is CSASFPGQGRFDEQYF. CDR3 coding DNA: TGCAGTGCTAGTTTCCCCGGACAGGGGAGGTTCGACGAGCAGTACTTC.

This rearrangement joins TRBV7-2 to TRBJ2-1, with D tentatively TRBD2 (5 bases). The germline gives CDR1 SGHTA, CDR2 FQGNSA. The V end was cut by 5 bases, the J end by 0 bases, with 8 bases between. CDR3 length: 14 amino acids. CDR3 DNA sequence: TGTGCCAGCAGCGAGGACTTCTCCTACAATGAGCAGTTCTTC. It yields the protein CASSEDFSYNEQFF.

The chain is built from TRBV3-1 (or the pseudogene TRBV3-2) and TRBJ1-6; a weak D match, TRBD1 (6 bases). The germline V gene has CDR1 LGHDT and CDR2 YNNKEL (reference sequence). The CDR3 length is 15 residues. The V end lost 4 bases, the J end lost 7 bases, and 14 bases lay between the germline ends. In DNA, the CDR3 is TGTGCCAGCAGCCGGGTACAGGGACCGAATTCACCCCTCCACTTT. Translated, it gives CASSRVQGPNSPLHF.

The chain is built from TRBV5-4 and TRBJ2-3, with 11 bases aligning to TRBD2. The V gene's germline CDR1 is SGHNT and CDR2 YYREEE (reference sequence). V gave up 1 base and J gave up 5 bases; unmatched junction bases: 15. The CDR3 loop spans 19 amino acids. As DNA, the CDR3 is TGTGCCAGCAGCTTGCCGGGACTAGCGGACCCACGACATATAGATACGCAGTATTTT. Its translation is CASSLPGLADPRHIDTQYF.